This paragraph reports one TCR beta chain. The antigen remains unidentified. The sample belongs to a study of T-cell memory formation after mild COVID-19. As for the study in general: The TCR clusters were mostly specific to one donor.

Germline CDR1 and CDR2: SEHNR and FQNEAQ (reference sequence). The CDR3 runs to 17 residues. V was trimmed by 2 bases and J by 2 bases, leaving 17 bases between them. TCRdb used MiXCR to reprocess the 5' RACE reads, holding one entry per CDR3 protein. The table shows approximately 260,000 distinct CDR3 sequences, with around 15% occurring only once. Study findings and constraints: A balance of CD4 and CD8 characterized clones contracting day 15 to 85, whereas later expanders leaned CD4+. Contracting CD8+ clones were enriched in EMRA, CD4+ mainly in CM and EM.

The chain has TRBV7-9 and TRBJ2-3, with D maybe TRBD1 (6 bases). The sequencing input was PBMCs or a T cell subset sorted from them (not recorded which). This clonotype originated in a man younger than 35 who had mild COVID-19 (a few samples of this study predate the infection). Cell type and time point are not known. CDR3 coding DNA: TGTGCCAGCAGCTTAATCTCGGGACACAGGATCACAGATACGCAGTATTTT. This translates into CASSLISGHRITDTQYF.